A single sample gave rise to the 9 T cell receptor beta chains below, sequenced in a study of T-cell memory formation after mild COVID-19. TCRdb ran MiXCR on the 5' RACE reads and lists one entry per CDR3 protein. The sample lists about 560,000 distinct CDR3 sequences; 15% to 20% were seen once. The sequenced sample was PBMCs or a T cell subset sorted from them (not recorded which). These receptors were collected from an adult woman who had mild COVID-19 (a few samples of this study predate the infection). Cell type and time point are not known.

This clonotype was observed a handful of times. The chain has TRBV7-8 and TRBJ2-2; either TRBD1 or TRBD2 may supply D (6 bases each). Deletions cut 1 base from V and 6 bases from J, with 15 bases between. This CDR3 region has 16 residues. Per germline, CDR1 SGHVS and CDR2 FQNEAQ. The CDR3 sequence: CASSLVSSRGPGELFF. The CDR3 DNA follows: TGTGCCAGCAGCTTAGTGTCTAGCCGGGGGCCCGGGGAGCTGTTTTTT.

This clonotype came up a few times. The junction shows a germline mismatch at one end, possibly a read error. The chain uses TRBV7-2 and TRBJ1-2; D remains unclear. Germline V gives CDR1 SGHTA, CDR2 FQGNSA. This CDR3 has 14 amino acids. In DNA form, the CDR3 reads TGTGCCAGCAGCTTAGCTACCAGTAACCATGGCTACACCTTC. Protein sequence: CASSLATSNHGYTF.

The chain uses TRBV29-1 and TRBJ1-2, with D perhaps matching TRBD1 (5 bases). Trimming shortened V by 4 bases and J by 4 bases, and 10 bases separated the two germline ends. Germline V gene sequence: CDR1 SQVTM, CDR2 ANQGSEA. The length of the CDR3 is 12 residues. CDR3 sequence: CSVVGEGYGYTF. The CDR3 DNA reads TGCAGCGTTGTAGGGGAGGGCTATGGCTACACCTTC.

Written as DNA, the CDR3 is TGTGCCAGCTCACCACCAATAAACTATGGCTACACCTTC. Amino acid sequence: CASSPPINYGYTF. The rearrangement uses TRBV18 and TRBJ1-2, with no clear D. The CDR3 sequence is 13 residues long. Trimming left V 0 bases short and J 2 bases short, with 4 bases between. The germline V gene encodes CDR1 KGHSH and CDR2 LQKENI.

There are a few counts of this clonotype. V is TRBV25-1 and J is TRBJ2-7; D ambiguous. The CDR3 sequence is 13 residues long. Germline V gives CDR1 MGHDK, CDR2 SYGVNS. With 2 bases removed from V and 5 bases from J, the gap between germline ends came to 10 bases. Here the CDR3 DNA reads TGTGCCAGCAGTGAACTGGCCTCAGACGAGCAGTACTTC. Translation gives CASSELASDEQYF.

This clonotype came up a few times. This chain links TRBV6-1 with TRBJ2-3; D remains unclear. The V gene's germline CDR1 is MNHNS and CDR2 SASEGT. The CDR3 totals 12 residues. V lost 1 base, J lost 1 base, and 0 bases lay in between. The CDR3 region is CASSEGTDTQYF. The CDR3 bases are TGTGCCAGCAGTGAAGGCACAGATACGCAGTATTTT.

This clonotype has a count of ten or more. The chain has TRBV6-7 and TRBJ2-1; D ambiguous. TRBV6-7 is an open reading frame, and its role is uncertain. With 6 bases removed from V and 1 base from J, the gap between germline ends came to 19 bases. The CDR3 sequence is 17 residues long. The DNA of the CDR3 is TGTGCCAGCAGGATGAGTTACGTAAGGGCGTCCTACAATGAGCAGTTCTTC. It encodes CASRMSYVRASYNEQFF.

The rearrangement joins TRBV7-3 to TRBJ1-5; the D gene is possibly TRBD1 (6 bases). V shed 5 bases and J shed 2 bases, with 16 bases lying between them. The CDR3 runs to 16 residues. Germline loops: CDR1 SGHTA, CDR2 FQGTGA. CDR3 loop: CASSPPRQACNQPQHF. Here the CDR3 DNA reads TGTGCCAGCAGCCCCCCCCGACAGGCGTGCAATCAGCCCCAGCATTTT.

In nucleotides, the CDR3 is TGCAGTGCTACTCTGACAGGGAACTATGGCTACACCTTC. This translates into CSATLTGNYGYTF. The V call is TRBV20-1, the J call TRBJ1-2; 7 bases match TRBD1. The CDR3 covers 13 residues. The V gene's germline CDR1 is DFQATT and CDR2 SNEGSKA (reference sequence). The V and J ends lost 4 bases and 2 bases, in that order; junction bases with no gene match: 4.